Many counts were recorded for the clone carrying this TCR beta chain. Its antigen is currently unknown. These data come from a study of T cells in Graves' hyperthyroidism and ophthalmopathy. Points from the study as a whole: A model of 13 V-J pairs discriminated ophthalmopathy from stable hyperthyroidism.

This CDR3 comprises 13 residues. V was cut by 6 bases and J by 1 base, with 10 bases left in between. The V gene's germline CDR1 is MGHRA and CDR2 YSYEKL. Clinical symptoms, serum thyroxine, TRAb, thyroid ultrasound and orbital computed tomography informed diagnoses. Authors of the study amplified TCR beta CDR3 regions from RNA transcripts. First-round RT-PCR targeting the TCR CDR3 was performed with the HTBI primer set. TCRdb recomputed calls from the multiplex PCR reads with MiXCR, one row per CDR3 protein. The profile shows approximately 400,000 distinct CDR3 sequences, approximately 20% of them singletons.

Material for sequencing was blood. The TCR was taken from a woman aged 18-29 years with Graves' hyperthyroidism. V usage is TRBV4-1 and J usage is TRBJ2-7, with a weak D call TRBD2 (5 bases). The CDR3 region is CASRGEGSYEQYF. CDR3 sequence (DNA): TGCGCCAGCAGAGGCGAGGGTTCCTACGAGCAGTACTTC.